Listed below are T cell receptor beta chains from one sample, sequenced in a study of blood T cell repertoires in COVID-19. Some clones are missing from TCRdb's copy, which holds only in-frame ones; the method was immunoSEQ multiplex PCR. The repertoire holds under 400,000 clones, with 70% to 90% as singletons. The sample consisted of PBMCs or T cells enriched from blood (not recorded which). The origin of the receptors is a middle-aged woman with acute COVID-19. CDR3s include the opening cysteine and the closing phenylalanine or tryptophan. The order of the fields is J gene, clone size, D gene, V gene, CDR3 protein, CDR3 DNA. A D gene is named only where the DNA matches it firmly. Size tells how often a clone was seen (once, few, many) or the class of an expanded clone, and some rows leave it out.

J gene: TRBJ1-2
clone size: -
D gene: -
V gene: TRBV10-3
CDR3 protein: CAISVAGDGYTF
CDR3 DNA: TGTGCCATCAGTGTAGCAGGGGATGGCTACACCTTC

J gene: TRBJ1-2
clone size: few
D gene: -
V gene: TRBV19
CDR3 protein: CASSSGTWGYTF
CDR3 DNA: TGTGCCAGTAGTTCCGGGACTTGGGGCTACACCTTC

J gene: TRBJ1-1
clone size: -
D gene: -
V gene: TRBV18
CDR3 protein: CASSPYSGNTEAFF
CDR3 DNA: TGTGCCAGCTCACCATATTCAGGGAACACTGAAGCTTTCTTT

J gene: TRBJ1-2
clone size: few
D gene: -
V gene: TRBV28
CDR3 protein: CASTGHTYGYTF
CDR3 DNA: TGTGCCAGCACAGGTCACACCTATGGCTACACCTTC

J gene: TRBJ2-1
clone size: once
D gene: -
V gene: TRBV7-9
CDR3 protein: CASRETTRPGEQFF
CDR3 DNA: TGTGCCAGCAGGGAGACGACTAGGCCTGGTGAGCAGTTCTTC

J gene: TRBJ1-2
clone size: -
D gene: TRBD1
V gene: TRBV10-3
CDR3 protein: CAISESQGANYGYTF
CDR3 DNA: TGTGCCATCAGTGAGTCCCAGGGGGCGAACTATGGCTACACCTTC

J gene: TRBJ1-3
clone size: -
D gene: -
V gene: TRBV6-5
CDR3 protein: CASTTRGGYTIYF
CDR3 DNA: TGTGCCAGCACGACCAGGGGAGGGTACACCATATATTTT

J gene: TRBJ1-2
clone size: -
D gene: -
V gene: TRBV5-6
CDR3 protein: CASSSRGGYTF
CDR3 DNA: TGTGCCAGCAGTAGCCGGGGTGGCTACACCTTC

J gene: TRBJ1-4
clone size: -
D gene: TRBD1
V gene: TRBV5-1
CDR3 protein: CASCPGTGREKLFF
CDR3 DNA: TGCGCCAGCTGCCCCGGGACAGGGAGGGAAAAACTGTTTTTT

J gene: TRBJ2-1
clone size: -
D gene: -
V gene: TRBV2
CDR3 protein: CASCVTFNEQFF
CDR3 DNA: TGTGCCAGCTGCGTCACCTTCAATGAGCAGTTCTTC

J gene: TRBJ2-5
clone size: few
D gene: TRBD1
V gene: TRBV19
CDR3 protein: CASSIMGQGAETQYF
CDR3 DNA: TGTGCCAGTAGTATAATGGGACAGGGGGCGGAGACCCAGTACTTC

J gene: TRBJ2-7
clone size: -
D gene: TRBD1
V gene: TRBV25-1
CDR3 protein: CASSEYGQGHEQYF
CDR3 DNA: TGTGCCAGCAGTGAATACGGACAGGGCCACGAGCAGTACTTC

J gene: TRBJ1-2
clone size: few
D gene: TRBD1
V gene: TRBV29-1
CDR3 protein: CSVVGQGASYGYTF
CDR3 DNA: TGCAGCGTGGTGGGACAGGGGGCAAGCTATGGCTACACCTTC

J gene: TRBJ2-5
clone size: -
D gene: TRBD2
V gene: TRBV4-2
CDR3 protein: CASSQDLGGRVTRETQYF
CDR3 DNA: TGTGCCAGCAGCCAAGATTTAGGCGGGAGGGTTACTCGAGAGACCCAGTACTTC

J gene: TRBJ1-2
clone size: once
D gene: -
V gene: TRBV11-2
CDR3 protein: CASSLGGSANYGYTF
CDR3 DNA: TGTGCCAGCAGCTTAGGCGGGAGTGCTAACTATGGCTACACCTTC

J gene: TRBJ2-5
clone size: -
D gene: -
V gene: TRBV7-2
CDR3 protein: CASSPYRTSEAQYF
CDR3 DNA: TGTGCCAGCAGCCCTTATCGGACATCCGAGGCCCAGTACTTC

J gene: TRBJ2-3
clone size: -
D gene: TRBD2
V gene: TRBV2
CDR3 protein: CAGASGGVADTQYF
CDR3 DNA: TGTGCCGGCGCTAGCGGGGGGGTTGCAGATACGCAGTATTTT

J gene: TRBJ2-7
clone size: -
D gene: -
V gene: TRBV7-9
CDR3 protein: CASSPSRHEQYF
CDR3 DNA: TGTGCCAGCAGCCCCTCTAGACACGAGCAGTACTTC

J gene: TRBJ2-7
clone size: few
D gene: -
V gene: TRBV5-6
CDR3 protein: CASSWGTLFYEQYF
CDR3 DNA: TGTGCCAGCAGCTGGGGGACACTCTTCTACGAGCAGTACTTC

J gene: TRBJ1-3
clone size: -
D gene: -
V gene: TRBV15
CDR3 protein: CATSRGSRNTIYF
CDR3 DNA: TGTGCCACCAGCAGAGGGAGCCGAAACACCATATATTTT

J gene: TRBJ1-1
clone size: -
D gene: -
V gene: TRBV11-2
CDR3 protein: CASSLKTGRGEAFF
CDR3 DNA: TGTGCCAGCAGCTTAAAAACGGGGAGGGGTGAAGCTTTCTTT

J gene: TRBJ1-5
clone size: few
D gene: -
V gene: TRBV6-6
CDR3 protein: CASTEFTGFQPQHF
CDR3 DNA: TGTGCCAGCACCGAATTTACAGGGTTTCAGCCCCAGCATTTT

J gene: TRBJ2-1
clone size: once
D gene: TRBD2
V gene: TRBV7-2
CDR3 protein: CASSPKTSGRAGEQFF
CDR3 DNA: TGTGCCAGCAGCCCTAAAACTAGCGGGAGGGCCGGTGAGCAGTTCTTC

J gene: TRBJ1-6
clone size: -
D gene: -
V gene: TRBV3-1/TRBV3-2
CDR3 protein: CASSQDYGGYNSPLHF
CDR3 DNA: TGTGCCAGCAGCCAAGATTACGGCGGCTATAATTCACCCCTCCACTTT

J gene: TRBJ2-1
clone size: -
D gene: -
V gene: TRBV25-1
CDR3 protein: CASSELRVAYNEQFF
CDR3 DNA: TGTGCCAGCAGTGAATTGAGGGTAGCCTACAATGAGCAGTTCTTC

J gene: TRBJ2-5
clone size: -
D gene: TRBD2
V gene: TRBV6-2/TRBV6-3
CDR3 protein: CASSYGRLAGSMGETQYF
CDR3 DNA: TGTGCCAGCAGTTACGGGAGACTAGCGGGGAGTATGGGAGAGACCCAGTACTTC

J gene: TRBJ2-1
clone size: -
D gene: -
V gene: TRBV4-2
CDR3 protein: CASSQDRTSYNEQFF
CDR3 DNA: TGTGCCAGCAGCCAAGACAGAACCTCCTACAATGAGCAGTTCTTC

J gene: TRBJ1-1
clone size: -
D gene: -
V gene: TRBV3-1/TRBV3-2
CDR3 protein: CASSPPGGRIEAFF
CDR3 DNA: TGTGCCAGCAGCCCCCCGGGAGGCAGGATAGAAGCTTTCTTT

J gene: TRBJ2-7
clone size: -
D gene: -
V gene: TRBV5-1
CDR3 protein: CASSVDFSYEQYF
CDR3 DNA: TGCGCCAGCAGCGTGGACTTCTCCTACGAGCAGTACTTC

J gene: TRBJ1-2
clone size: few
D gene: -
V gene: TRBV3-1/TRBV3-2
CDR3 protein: CASSLAGGRGYGYTF
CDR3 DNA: TGTGCCAGCAGCTTGGCCGGGGGTCGGGGCTATGGCTACACCTTC

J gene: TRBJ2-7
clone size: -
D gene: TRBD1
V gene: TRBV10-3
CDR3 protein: CAISYRDRGSEQYF
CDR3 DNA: TGTGCCATCAGTTACCGGGACAGGGGATCCGAGCAGTACTTC

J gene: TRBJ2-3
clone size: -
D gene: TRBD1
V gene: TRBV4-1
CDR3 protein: CASSQDRGTGLDTQYF
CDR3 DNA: TGCGCCAGCAGCCAAGATAGGGGGACAGGGTTAGATACGCAGTATTTT

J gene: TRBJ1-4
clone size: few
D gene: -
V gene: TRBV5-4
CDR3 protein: CASSFGGEREKLFF
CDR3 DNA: TGTGCCAGCAGCTTTGGGGGCGAGCGTGAAAAACTGTTTTTT

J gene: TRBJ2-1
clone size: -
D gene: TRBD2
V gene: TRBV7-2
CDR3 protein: CASSFSGEVYNEQFF
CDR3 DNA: TGTGCCAGCAGCTTTAGCGGGGAGGTGTACAATGAGCAGTTCTTC

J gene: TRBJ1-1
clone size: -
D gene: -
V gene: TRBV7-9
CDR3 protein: CASSSGGGYLGTEAFF
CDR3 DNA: TGTGCCAGCAGTTCAGGTGGAGGGTACCTAGGGACTGAAGCTTTCTTT

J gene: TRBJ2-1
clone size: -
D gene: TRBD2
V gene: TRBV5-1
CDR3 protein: CASSIAGAGVDNEQFF
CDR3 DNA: TGCGCCAGCAGCATAGCGGGAGCGGGAGTAGATAATGAGCAGTTCTTC

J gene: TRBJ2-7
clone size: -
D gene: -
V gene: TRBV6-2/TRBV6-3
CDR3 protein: CASSYSSAGYEQYF
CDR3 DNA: TGTGCCAGCAGTTACTCTTCAGCCGGGTACGAGCAGTACTTC

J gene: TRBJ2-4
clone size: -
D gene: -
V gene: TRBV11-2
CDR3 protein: CASSLDGDGTPAKNIQYF
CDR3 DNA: TGTGCCAGCAGCTTAGATGGAGACGGGACACCCGCCAAAAACATTCAGTACTTC

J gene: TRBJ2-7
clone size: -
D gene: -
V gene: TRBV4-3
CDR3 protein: CASSQGTGAGAYEQYF
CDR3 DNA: TGCGCCAGCAGCCAAGGGACGGGGGCGGGGGCTTACGAGCAGTACTTC

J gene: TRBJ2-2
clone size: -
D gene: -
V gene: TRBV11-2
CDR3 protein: CASSFITGELFF
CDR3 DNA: TGTGCCAGCAGCTTCATCACCGGGGAGCTGTTTTTT

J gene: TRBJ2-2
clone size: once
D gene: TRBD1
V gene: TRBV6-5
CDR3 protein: CASSHSGGVGTGELFF
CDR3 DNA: TGTGCCAGCAGTCACTCAGGGGGCGTCGGGACCGGGGAGCTGTTTTTT

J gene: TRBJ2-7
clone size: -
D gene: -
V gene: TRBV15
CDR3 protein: CATSRVGAEQYF
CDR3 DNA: TGTGCCACCAGCAGAGTTGGGGCCGAGCAGTACTTC

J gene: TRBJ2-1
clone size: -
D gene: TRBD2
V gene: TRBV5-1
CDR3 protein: CASSSSTGTSGGYNEQFF
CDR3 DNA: TGCGCCAGCAGCTCCTCTACCGGGACTAGCGGGGGCTACAATGAGCAGTTCTTC

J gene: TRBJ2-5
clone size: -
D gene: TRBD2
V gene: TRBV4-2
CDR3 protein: CASSETSTVETQYF
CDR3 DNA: TGTGCCAGCAGCGAGACTAGCACTGTGGAGACCCAGTACTTC

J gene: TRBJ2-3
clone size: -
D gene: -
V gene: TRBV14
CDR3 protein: CASSQKFLSADTQYF
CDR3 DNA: TGTGCCAGCAGCCAAAAATTTTTAAGCGCAGATACGCAGTATTTT

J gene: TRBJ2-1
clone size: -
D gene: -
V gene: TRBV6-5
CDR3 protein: CASSYAAAPYNEQFF
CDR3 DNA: TGTGCCAGCAGTTACGCGGCGGCCCCCTACAATGAGCAGTTCTTC

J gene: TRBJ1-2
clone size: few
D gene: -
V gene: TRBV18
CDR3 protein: CASSPGTPKAYGYTF
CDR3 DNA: TGTGCCAGCTCACCCGGGACACCTAAGGCGTACGGCTACACCTTC

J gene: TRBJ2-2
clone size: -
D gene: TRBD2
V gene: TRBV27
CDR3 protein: CASSLRSSGRDNTGELFF
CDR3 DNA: TGTGCCAGCAGTTTACGTTCTAGCGGGAGGGATAACACCGGGGAGCTGTTTTTT

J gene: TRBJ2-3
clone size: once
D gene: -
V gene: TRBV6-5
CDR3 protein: CASSRDWSTQYF
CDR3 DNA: TGTGCCAGCAGCCGCGACTGGAGTACGCAGTATTTT

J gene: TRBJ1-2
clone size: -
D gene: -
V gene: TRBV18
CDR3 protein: CASSPFAEHNYGYTF
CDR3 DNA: TGTGCCAGCTCACCATTTGCAGAACATAACTATGGCTACACCTTC

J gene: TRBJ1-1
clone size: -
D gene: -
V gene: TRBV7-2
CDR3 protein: CASSQPQGNTEAFF
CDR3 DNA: TGTGCCAGCAGCCAACCACAGGGGAACACTGAAGCTTTCTTT

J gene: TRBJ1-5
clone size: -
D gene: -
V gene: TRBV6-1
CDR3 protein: CASSDAPRRSQHF
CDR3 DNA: TGTGCCAGCAGTGATGCGCCTCGGAGGTCCCAGCATTTT

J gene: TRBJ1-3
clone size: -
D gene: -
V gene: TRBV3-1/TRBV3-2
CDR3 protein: CASSLSGSGNTIYF
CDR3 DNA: TGTGCCAGCAGCCTTTCAGGCTCTGGAAACACCATATATTTT

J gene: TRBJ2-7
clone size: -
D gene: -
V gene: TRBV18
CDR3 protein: CASSPSTVGSYEQYF
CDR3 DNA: TGTGCCAGCTCACCATCGACAGTTGGCTCCTACGAGCAGTACTTC